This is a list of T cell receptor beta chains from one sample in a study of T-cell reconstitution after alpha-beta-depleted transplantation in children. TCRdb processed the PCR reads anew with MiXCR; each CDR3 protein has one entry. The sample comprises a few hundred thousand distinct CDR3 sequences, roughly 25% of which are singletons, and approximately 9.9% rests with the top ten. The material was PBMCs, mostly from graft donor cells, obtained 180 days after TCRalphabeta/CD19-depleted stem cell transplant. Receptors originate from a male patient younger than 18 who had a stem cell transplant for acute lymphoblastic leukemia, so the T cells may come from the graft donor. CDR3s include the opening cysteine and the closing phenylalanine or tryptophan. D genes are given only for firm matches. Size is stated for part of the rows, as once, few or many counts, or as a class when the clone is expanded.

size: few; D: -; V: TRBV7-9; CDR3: CASSPQLVGASNQPQHF
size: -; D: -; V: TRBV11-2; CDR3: CASSPGRANTEAFF
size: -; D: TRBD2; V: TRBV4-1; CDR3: CASSQLPGLPTYEQYF
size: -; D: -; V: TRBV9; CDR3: CASSVGSGSEDPYNEQFF
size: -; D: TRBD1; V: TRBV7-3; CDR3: CASSPGTGDRGYTF
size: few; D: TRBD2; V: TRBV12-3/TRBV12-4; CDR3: CASSFRGPGLAGGTETQYF
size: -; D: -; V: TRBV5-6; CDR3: CASSLGGEWAYNEQFF
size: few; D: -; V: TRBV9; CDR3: CASSVGTPYGYTF
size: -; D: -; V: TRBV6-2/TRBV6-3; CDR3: CASRESGYGYTF
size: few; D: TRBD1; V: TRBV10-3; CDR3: CATGTGGHSGNTIYF
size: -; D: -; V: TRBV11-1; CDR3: CASSLTPGAVYEQYF
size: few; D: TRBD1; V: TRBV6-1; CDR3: CASSMKTGKAFF
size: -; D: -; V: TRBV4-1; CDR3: CASSQPYNSNQPQHF
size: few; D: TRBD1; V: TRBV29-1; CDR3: CSARDRGISEQYF
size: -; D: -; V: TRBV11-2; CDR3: CASSLVGGFSYEQYF
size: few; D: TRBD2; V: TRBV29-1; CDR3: CSVGLAGVGTGELFF
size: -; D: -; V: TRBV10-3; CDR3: CAIKVQGGMNEQFF
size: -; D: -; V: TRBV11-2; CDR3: CASSLGPVGGAYEQYF